One and the same sample provided the 29 T cell receptor beta chains below, sequenced in a study of T cell repertoires in cytomegalovirus infection. TCRdb reprocessed the reads via MiXCR and lists one record per CDR3 protein. The profile shows some 300,000 distinct CDR3 sequences, 9.6% of them singletons. The sample comprised PBMCs. The source of these receptors is a human donor in good health (CMV status not recorded). Some clones in this sample may be carry-over from other donors' samples.

This clonotype came up many times. J is TRBJ2-7 and V is TRBV5-5; D gene uncertain. Germline loops: CDR1 SGHKS, CDR2 YYEKEE (reference sequence). Trimming pared 1 base from V and 2 bases from J, leaving 7 bases between. The CDR3 is made up of 13 amino acids. The CDR3 loop is CASSLKGTYEQYF. For the CDR3, the DNA is TGTGCCAGCAGCTTGAAGGGCACCTACGAGCAGTACTTC.

At least ten counts were recorded for this clonotype. V is TRBV14 and J is TRBJ2-7, with a possible D match to TRBD1 (6 bases). The CDR3 runs 15 residues. CDR1 SGHDN and CDR2 FVKESK come from the germline V gene. V lost 2 bases, J lost 9 bases, and 20 bases lay in between. In DNA form, the CDR3 reads TGTGCCAGCAGCCAAATCCGACAGGCCAAGAGCGGGCAGTACTTC. Protein sequence: CASSQIRQAKSGQYF.

This clonotype was detected ten times or more. V is TRBV6-2 or TRBV6-3 and J is TRBJ2-6; 7 bases are a match to TRBD2. V shed 5 bases and J 0 bases; nucleotides not matched to a gene: 10. The germline CDR1 and CDR2 sequences are MNHEY and SVGEGT. The CDR3 sequence is 18 residues long. CDR3 DNA sequence: TGTGCCAGCAGTACCCTACAAAGCGGGGACTCTGGGGCCAACGTCCTGACTTTC. Encoded protein: CASSTLQSGDSGANVLTF.

This clonotype was recorded a few times. The chain employs TRBV28 and TRBJ2-7; D possibly corresponds to TRBD1 (5 bases). Germline V gene data show CDR1 as MDHEN and CDR2 as SYDVKM. The CDR3 consists of 16 residues. Trimming cost V 2 bases and J 1 base, with 15 bases left between them. The CDR3 nucleotides read TGTGCCAGCAGTTTAAACCTTCTTGGACATTCCTACGAGCAGTACGTC. Amino acid sequence: CASSLNLLGHSYEQYV.

There are many counts of this clonotype. The chain has TRBV29-1 and TRBJ2-3, with TRBD2 matching 9 bases. The junction had 2 bases not matched to a gene; V was cut back by 1 base and J by 6 bases. The germline V gene encodes CDR1 SQVTM and CDR2 ANQGSEA. This CDR3 comprises 13 residues. The CDR3 DNA is TGCAGCGTTGAAGGGCTAGCGGGGGATACGCAGTATTTT. Protein: CSVEGLAGDTQYF.

This clonotype was recorded a few times. The rearrangement uses TRBV19 and TRBJ2-2, with TRBD1 matching over 9 bases. This CDR3 comprises 14 residues. V trimming: 7 bases; J trimming: 6 bases; junction bases outside the gene matches: 6. Germline CDR1 LNHDA, CDR2 SQIVND (reference sequence). As DNA, the CDR3 is TGTGCCAGTAAACAGGGGGCGATCGCCGGGGAGCTGTTTTTT. The encoded protein is CASKQGAIAGELFF.

The table lists this clonotype with many counts. J is TRBJ1-4 and V is TRBV12-5; maybe TRBD1 (5 bases). The V end was cut by 6 bases, the J end by 8 bases, with 19 bases between. The length of the CDR3 is 15 residues. Germline CDR1 reads LGHNT; CDR2 reads FRNRAP. The CDR3 protein is CASGVGTFEGEKLFF. The CDR3 bases are TGTGCTAGTGGGGTTGGGACTTTCGAAGGGGAAAAACTGTTTTTT.

The chain uses TRBV6-2 or TRBV6-3 and TRBJ2-4; D unresolved. The CDR3 length is 16 residues. Germline V lookup: CDR1 MNHEY, CDR2 SVGEGT. Trimming left V 3 bases short and J 0 bases short, with 12 bases between. DNA for the CDR3: TGTGCCAGCAGTTATCCGGGCCAACTAGCCAAAAACATTCAGTACTTC. It specifies CASSYPGQLAKNIQYF.

This clonotype was found many times. The V and J genes are TRBV11-2 and TRBJ2-1, with 9 bases aligning to TRBD2. J lost 7 bases, V lost 1 base, and 11 bases had no gene match. CDR3 size: 17 residues. CDR1 SGHAT and CDR2 FQNNGV come from the germline V gene. The CDR3 nucleotides are TGTGCCAGCAGCTTAGGAGATTGGCGGGGGGGCCAAAATGAGCAGTTCTTC. It translates to CASSLGDWRGGQNEQFF.

This clonotype turned up a few times. The chain couples TRBV18 to TRBJ2-7; 11 bases align to TRBD2. The CDR3 is 16 amino acids. CDR1 is KGHSH, CDR2 LQKENI, per germline. The trim removed 5 bases at V and 7 bases at J, leaving 13 bases unmatched. CDR3 in amino acids: CASSSILAGAAGEQYF. The CDR3 coding sequence is TGTGCCAGCTCATCCATACTAGCGGGGGCCGCCGGGGAGCAGTACTTC.

The chain recombines TRBV11-1 with TRBJ1-5; 7 bases match TRBD1. The CDR3 is 15 residues long. CDR1 is SGHAT, CDR2 FQDESV, per germline (reference sequence). The V segment lost 5 bases and the J segment 2 bases; nucleotides outside the gene matches: 6. The CDR3 loop is CASSLNRGGNQPQHF. The CDR3, as DNA: TGTGCCAGCAGCCTTAACAGGGGAGGCAATCAGCCCCAGCATTTT.

This clonotype was recorded many times. CDR3 bases: TGTGCCAGCAGCAAACGGGACAGCTATAATTCACCCCTCCACTTT. It translates to CASSKRDSYNSPLHF. The chain has TRBV7-8 and TRBJ1-6; TRBD1 agrees at 7 bases. The CDR3 consists of 15 residues. Germline V CDR1 and CDR2: SGHVS, FQNEAQ. The J segment lost 3 bases and the V segment lost 5 bases, leaving 4 bases of the junction unmatched.

This clonotype came up many times. The rearrangement links TRBV11-3 to TRBJ1-1; possibly TRBD1 for D (6 bases). The ends were cut back, 1 base at V and 1 base at J, with 7 bases in the middle. The V gene's germline CDR1 is SGHNT and CDR2 YENEEA. CDR3 length: 14 residues. The CDR3 region has the DNA TGTGCCAGCAGCTTAGCAGGGGCGAACACTGAAGCTTTCTTT. Protein product: CASSLAGANTEAFF.

The chain couples TRBV12-3 or TRBV12-4 to TRBJ1-2; perhaps TRBD1 as D (6 bases). V was pared by 6 bases and J by 4 bases, with 15 bases between. This CDR3 comprises 14 residues. CDR3 sequence reads: CASSNVRDIYGYTF. CDR3 nucleotides: TGTGCCAGCAGCAACGTCCGGGACATCTATGGCTACACCTTC.

This clonotype was seen at least ten times. The chain combines TRBV20-1 with TRBJ2-7; possible D gene TRBD1, 6 bases. V dropped 2 bases and J dropped 3 bases, with 11 bases sitting between them. The CDR3 has 13 residues. The V gene's germline CDR1 is DFQATT and CDR2 SNEGSKA (reference sequence). The CDR3 DNA reads as TGCAGTGCTAGATCAGGGGTAGACTACGAGCAGTACTTC. Residues: CSARSGVDYEQYF.

This clonotype was recorded at least ten times. The chain employs TRBV27 and TRBJ2-3, with 13 positions matching TRBD2. CDR1 and CDR2 from the germline V gene are MNHEY and SMNVEV (reference sequence). J was trimmed by 3 bases and V by 10 bases; bases with no gene match: 4. The CDR3 contains 14 residues. Here the CDR3 reads CATSGLAGTDTQYF. CDR3 nucleotide sequence: TGTGCCACTTCGGGACTAGCGGGGACAGATACGCAGTATTTT.

This clonotype appeared a few times. The chain recombines TRBV19 with TRBJ1-5, with D possibly TRBD1 on 5 matching bases. The germline gives CDR1 LNHDA, CDR2 SQIVND (reference sequence). The CDR3 runs 14 residues. The V end was cut by 2 bases, the J end by 7 bases, with 12 bases between. The CDR3 coding sequence is TGTGCCAGTAGTATAAGGGAGAGGGGACAGCCCCAGCATTTT. This encodes CASSIRERGQPQHF.

This clonotype appeared many times. The chain carries TRBV12-3 or TRBV12-4 and TRBJ1-1; 7 bases are shared with TRBD1. The V and J ends lost 6 bases and 4 bases, in that order; junction bases with no gene match: 11. This CDR3 spans 15 amino acids. CDR3 in DNA: TGTGCCAGCAGGCCTGCAGGGGGGGGTTTCACTGAAGCTTTCTTT. This sequence encodes CASRPAGGGFTEAFF.

This clonotype was counted at least ten times. The chain combines TRBV28 with TRBJ2-3; 7 nucleotides line up with TRBD2. The CDR3 consists of 15 residues. Trimming cost V 5 bases and J 1 base; bases outside gene matches: 6. The germline V gene encodes CDR1 MDHEN and CDR2 SYDVKM. The CDR3 coding sequence is TGTGCCAGCAGTAGAGGGACTACAGGCACAGATACGCAGTATTTT. Its protein is CASSRGTTGTDTQYF.

This clonotype has ten or more counts. The gene calls are TRBV12-3 or TRBV12-4 and TRBJ1-2, with a possible D match to TRBD1 (5 bases). CDR3 length equals 14 residues. V was pared by 4 bases and J by 4 bases, with 13 bases between. The CDR3 is CASSSSRGAYGYTF. In nucleotides, the CDR3 is TGTGCCAGCAGTTCCTCGAGGGGCGCCTATGGCTACACCTTC.

There are many counts of this clonotype. The V call is TRBV7-2, the J call TRBJ1-6; D is ambiguous. The V and J ends lost 5 bases and 13 bases respectively, with 12 bases between them. This CDR3 region has 12 residues. Per germline, CDR1 SGHTA and CDR2 FQGNSA. As DNA, the CDR3 is TGTGCCAGCAGCATACTACCTAGGCCCCTCCACTTT. This sequence encodes CASSILPRPLHF.

This clonotype was detected many times. The V and J genes are TRBV20-1 and TRBJ2-3, with D perhaps TRBD2 (5 bases). The germline V and J ends were trimmed by 1 base and 7 bases, with 15 bases remaining between them. The germline V gene has CDR1 DFQATT and CDR2 SNEGSKA (reference sequence). This CDR3 comprises 14 residues. The CDR3 bases are TGCAGTGCTAGAGTGGATACCTCGGGAAATACGCAGTATTTT. It yields the protein CSARVDTSGNTQYF.

This clonotype was seen repeatedly, ten times or more. The chain employs TRBV2 and TRBJ1-4, with D unresolved. Trimming stripped 6 bases from V and 7 bases from J, with 21 bases between. Germline V gene data show CDR1 as SNHLY and CDR2 as FYNNEI. The CDR3 spans 16 residues. DNA of the CDR3: TGTGCCAGCAGGCTGGGCAGAGTGTTTGATGGTGAAAAACTGTTTTTT. Protein product: CASRLGRVFDGEKLFF.

This chain connects TRBV20-1 to TRBJ1-4; no definite D call. V was clipped by 7 bases and J by 0 bases, with 15 bases between them. The CDR3 runs to 15 residues. Germline CDR1 is DFQATT and CDR2 is SNEGSKA (reference sequence). The CDR3 reads CSVTAELTTNEKLFF. The CDR3 region has the DNA TGCAGTGTTACGGCAGAGCTGACAACTAATGAAAAACTGTTTTTT.

This clonotype was detected many times. The V gene is TRBV7-3, the J gene TRBJ2-3; no reliable D call. CDR1 is SGHTA and CDR2 is FQGTGA in the germline V gene. Between the trimmed V and J ends, which lost 1 base and 5 bases, there was a span of 7 bases. CDR3 length equals 13 residues. The CDR3 region is CASSLRVRDTQYF. Here the CDR3 DNA reads TGTGCCAGCAGCTTAAGGGTGAGAGATACGCAGTATTTT.

In its sample, this clonotype was seen many times. CDR3 loop: CASSFSDRPNTEAFF. CDR3 sequence (DNA): TGTGCCAGCAGCTTTTCGGACAGGCCAAACACTGAAGCTTTCTTT. This chain joins TRBV7-2 and TRBJ1-1; 7 nucleotides line up with TRBD1. The V segment lost 3 bases and the J segment 2 bases; nucleotides outside the gene matches: 6. Germline V gene lookup returns CDR1 SGHTA and CDR2 FQGNSA. CDR3 length equals 15 residues.

This clonotype was counted at least ten times. J is TRBJ1-1 and V is TRBV6-1; D is undetermined. The CDR3 totals 13 residues. The V end lost 11 bases, the J end lost 4 bases, and 17 bases lay between the germline ends. CDR1 and CDR2 (germline): MNHNS, SASEGT. CDR3 in amino acids: CACEEGSRTEAFF. The CDR3, as DNA: TGTGCCTGTGAAGAGGGATCGCGCACTGAAGCTTTCTTT.

Many counts were recorded for this clonotype. The genes are TRBV5-1 and TRBJ1-5; D is perhaps TRBD1 (5 bases). The length of the CDR3 is 16 residues. Germline-derived CDR1 and CDR2 are SGHRS and YFSETQ. V lost 0 bases and J 4 bases, leaving 14 bases between the germline ends. This CDR3 is CASSLGGTDQNQPQHF. The DNA of the CDR3 is TGCGCCAGCAGCTTGGGAGGGACCGACCAAAATCAGCCCCAGCATTTT.

Many counts were recorded for this clonotype. This chain links TRBV7-2 with TRBJ2-5; D perhaps matches TRBD1 (5 bases). The CDR3 is 16 residues long. V was cut by 5 bases and J by 5 bases, with 21 bases left in between. CDR1 is SGHTA, CDR2 FQGNSA, per germline. The CDR3 protein is CASSTNQPQPGETQYF. Here the CDR3 DNA reads TGTGCCAGCAGCACCAACCAGCCACAGCCAGGGGAGACCCAGTACTTC.